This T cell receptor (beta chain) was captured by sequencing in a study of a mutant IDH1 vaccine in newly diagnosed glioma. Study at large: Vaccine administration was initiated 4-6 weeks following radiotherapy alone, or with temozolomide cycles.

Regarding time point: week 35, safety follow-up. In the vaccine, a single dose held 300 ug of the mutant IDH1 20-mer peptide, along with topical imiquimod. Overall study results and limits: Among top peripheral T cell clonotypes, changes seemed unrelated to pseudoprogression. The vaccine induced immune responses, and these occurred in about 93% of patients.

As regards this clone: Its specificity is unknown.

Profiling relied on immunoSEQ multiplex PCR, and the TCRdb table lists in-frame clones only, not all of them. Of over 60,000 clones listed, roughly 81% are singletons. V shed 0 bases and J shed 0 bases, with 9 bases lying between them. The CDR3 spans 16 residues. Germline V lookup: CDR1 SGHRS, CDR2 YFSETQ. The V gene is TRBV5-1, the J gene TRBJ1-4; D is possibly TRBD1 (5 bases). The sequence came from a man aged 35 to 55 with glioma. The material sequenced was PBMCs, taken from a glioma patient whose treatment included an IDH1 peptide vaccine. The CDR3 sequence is CASSLVGRTTNEKLFF. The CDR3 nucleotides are TGCGCCAGCAGCTTGGTGGGACGGACAACTAATGAAAAACTGTTTTTT.